One and the same sample provided the 20 T cell receptor beta chains below, sequenced in a study of T cell responses to AZD1222 COVID-19 vaccine. Generated by immunoSEQ multiplex PCR, the TCRdb table keeps only in-frame clones and is missing some. This table has about 140,000 clones, around 90% appearing once. Sequenced material: peripheral blood, taken 28 days after the second dose of the MenACWY control vaccine. The source is an adult who received the MenACWY meningococcal vaccine as a control.

The rearrangement links TRBV19 to TRBJ2-5; 10 nucleotides align to TRBD2. Per germline, CDR1 LNHDA and CDR2 SQIVND (reference sequence). The CDR3 extends over 16 amino acids. V gave up 3 bases and J gave up 4 bases; unmatched junction bases: 8. DNA of the CDR3: TGTGCCAGTAGTATCCTAGCGGGAGCGGGTACAGAGACCCAGTACTTC. It translates to CASSILAGAGTETQYF. Complete variable domain (other parts from reference TRBV19 and TRBJ2-5): DGGITQSPKYLFRKEGQNVTLSCEQNLNHDAMYWYRQDPGQGLRLIYYSQIVNDFQKGDIAEGYSVSREKKESFPLTVTSAQKNPTAFYLCASSILAGAGTETQYFGPGTRLLVL.

V gene TRBV2 combines with J gene TRBJ2-1, with 8 bases fitting TRBD1. Trimming took 8 bases from V and 7 from J; bases not matched to a gene: 10. The CDR3 extends over 14 amino acids. The germline gives CDR1 SNHLY, CDR2 FYNNEI. CDR3 sequence reads: CASGPTGAPNEQFF. The DNA of the CDR3 is TGTGCCAGCGGACCGACAGGGGCGCCGAATGAGCAGTTCTTC.

The chain uses TRBV19 and TRBJ1-4, with 8 nucleotides matching TRBD1. V shed 7 bases and J 5 bases; nucleotides not matched to a gene: 15. The CDR3 consists of 17 residues. Germline-derived CDR1 and CDR2 are LNHDA and SQIVND (reference sequence). The CDR3 is CASKDRGNAAWNEKLFF. The CDR3 coding sequence is TGTGCCAGTAAAGACAGGGGAAACGCAGCATGGAATGAAAAACTGTTTTTT.

The rearrangement links TRBV27 to TRBJ1-6; D call uncertain. The CDR3 runs 14 residues. The V and J ends lost 3 bases and 7 bases respectively, with 10 bases between them. Germline V gene lookup returns CDR1 MNHEY and CDR2 SMNVEV (reference sequence). This CDR3 reads CASSLRTANSPLHF. The DNA for the CDR3 is TGTGCCAGCAGTTTGAGAACGGCAAATTCACCCCTCCACTTT.

J is TRBJ2-1 and V is TRBV7-2, with 7 bases identical to TRBD2. Germline CDR1 and CDR2: SGHTA and FQGNSA. The CDR3 loop spans 18 amino acids. J gave up 6 bases and V 1 base, and 15 bases lay outside the gene matches. The chain's CDR3 is CASSLVLTSFPDGNEQFF. In DNA, the CDR3 is TGTGCCAGCAGCTTAGTCCTGACTAGCTTTCCCGATGGCAATGAGCAGTTCTTC.

J is TRBJ1-1 and V is TRBV2; no clear D gene. V lost 4 bases and J lost 0, with 12 bases in between. Germline loops: CDR1 SNHLY, CDR2 FYNNEI. CDR3 length: 15 amino acids. As DNA, the CDR3 is TGTGCCAGCAGTGTGGAGAGCGCCCTGAACACTGAAGCTTTCTTT. Its protein product is CASSVESALNTEAFF.

The DNA for the CDR3 is TGTGCCAGCAGCCAGGGTTCGGAACGTACGCAGTATTTT. Amino acid sequence: CASSQGSERTQYF. This rearrangement joins TRBV12-3 or TRBV12-4 to TRBJ2-3; a possible D gene is TRBD1 (5 bases). Trimming stripped 6 bases from V and 8 bases from J, with 15 bases between. The CDR3 has 13 residues.

The chain joins TRBV6-5 to TRBJ2-6; possibly TRBD1 for D (6 bases). Germline lookup yields CDR1 MNHEY and CDR2 SVGAGI. The CDR3 is 15 amino acids. The V end was cut by 5 bases, the J end by 2 bases, with 10 bases between. CDR3 residues: CASSPQGPGANVLTF. The CDR3, as DNA: TGTGCCAGCAGTCCTCAGGGGCCTGGGGCCAACGTCCTGACTTTC.

The J gene is TRBJ2-5, the V gene TRBV29-1; possibly TRBD1 for D (6 bases). The germline V gene has CDR1 SQVTM and CDR2 ANQGSEA. There are 11 residues in the CDR3. V was pared by 2 bases and J by 5 bases, with 6 bases between. The CDR3 bases are TGCAGCGTTGAAAGGGGGGAGACCCAGTACTTC. This sequence encodes CSVERGETQYF.

The chain has TRBV5-1 and TRBJ1-1; D not resolved. The V and J ends lost 4 bases and 0 bases respectively, with 10 bases between them. In germline, CDR1 is SGHRS, CDR2 YFSETQ. This CDR3 has 14 amino acids. CDR3 DNA sequence: TGCGCCAGCAGCCTAGAGGGCTTGAACACTGAAGCTTTCTTT. It yields the protein CASSLEGLNTEAFF.

V usage is TRBV7-2 and J usage is TRBJ1-1, with 7 bases aligning to TRBD1. CDR1 and CDR2 (germline): SGHTA, FQGNSA. The length of the CDR3 is 17 residues. J was trimmed by 1 base and V by 2 bases; bases with no gene match: 10. The DNA for the CDR3 is TGTGCCAGCAGCTTAAGTCTTAGGGGGCGTGGGAACACTGAAGCTTTCTTT. This sequence encodes CASSLSLRGRGNTEAFF.

This chain connects TRBV28 to TRBJ1-6; D gene unclear. Per germline, CDR1 MDHEN and CDR2 SYDVKM. V lost 1 base to trimming and J lost 9 bases, with 4 bases between them. CDR3 length equals 12 residues. The CDR3 is CASSLSSSPLHF. The CDR3 nucleotides read TGTGCCAGCAGTTTATCTAGTTCACCCCTCCACTTT.

Remarks on this clone: Different DNA sequences within this sample yield the same CDR3. V usage is TRBV18 and J usage is TRBJ1-5, with D possibly matching TRBD1 (5 bases). CDR1 and CDR2 from the germline V gene are KGHSH and LQKENI. Trimming pared 6 bases from V and 3 bases from J, leaving 12 bases between. This CDR3 is 14 amino acids long. This CDR3 is CASSPDRNNQPQHF. CDR3 in DNA: TGTGCCAGCTCCCCTGACAGAAACAATCAGCCCCAGCATTTT.

The genes are TRBV10-3 and TRBJ1-3; D unresolved. The V gene lost 0 bases and the J gene lost 0 bases, with 9 bases spanning the gap. CDR3 length equals 16 residues. CDR1 is ENHRY, CDR2 SYGVKD, per germline. For the CDR3, the DNA is TGTGCCATCAGTGAGTCACGACAAATCTCTGGAAACACCATATATTTT. Translated, it gives CAISESRQISGNTIYF.

J is TRBJ2-5 and V is TRBV29-1; D unresolved. Trimming pared 0 bases from V and 5 bases from J, leaving 13 bases between. This CDR3 is 14 amino acids long. The germline V gene encodes CDR1 SQVTM and CDR2 ANQGSEA. This chain's CDR3 is CSVEDRVLRETQYF. The DNA of the CDR3 is TGCAGCGTTGAAGATCGGGTCCTACGGGAGACCCAGTACTTC.

This clone was seen a handful of times. The chain links TRBV5-4 to TRBJ1-1; D is possibly TRBD1 (6 bases). The CDR3 has 13 residues. The germline CDR1 and CDR2 sequences are SGHNT and YYREEE (reference sequence). Between the trimmed V and J ends, which lost 1 base and 4 bases, there was a span of 8 bases. The CDR3 coding sequence is TGTGCCAGCAGCTTGCAGGGGCCCACTGAAGCTTTCTTT. It encodes CASSLQGPTEAFF.

The V call is TRBV5-8, the J call TRBJ1-1; weak D call: TRBD1 (6 bases). V lost 0 bases and J 1 base, leaving 10 bases between the germline ends. CDR3 size: 15 residues. In germline, CDR1 is SGHTS, CDR2 YDEGEE. The CDR3 nucleotides are TGTGCCAGCAGCTTGGTACAGGGACCGAACACTGAAGCTTTCTTT. It encodes CASSLVQGPNTEAFF.

The J gene is TRBJ1-1, the V gene TRBV2, with D perhaps TRBD1 (6 bases). Trimming took 6 bases from V and 6 from J, leaving 11 bases between them. Germline CDR1 reads SNHLY; CDR2 reads FYNNEI. CDR3 length: 12 amino acids. CDR3 protein: CASSRGVAEAFF. CDR3 bases: TGTGCCAGCAGCAGGGGTGTCGCTGAAGCTTTCTTT.

This clone appeared a few times. J is TRBJ1-6 and V is TRBV7-9; D call uncertain. The ends were cut back, 3 bases at V and 0 bases at J, with 9 bases in the middle. Germline V gives CDR1 SEHNR, CDR2 FQNEAQ (reference sequence). This CDR3 contains 16 residues. CDR3 residues: CASSFGRSSYNSPLHF. In DNA form, the CDR3 reads TGTGCCAGCAGCTTTGGGCGAAGCTCCTATAATTCACCCCTCCACTTT. The complete variable domain, with remaining parts taken from reference TRBV7-9 and TRBJ1-6, reads DTGVSQNPRHKITKRGQNVTFRCDPISEHNRLYWYRQTLGQGPEFLTYFQNEAQLEKSRLLSDRFSAERPKGSFSTLEIQRTEQGDSAMYLCASSFGRSSYNSPLHFGNGTRLTVT.

The gene calls are TRBV28 and TRBJ2-7; 7 bases map to TRBD1. CDR1 and CDR2 (germline): MDHEN, SYDVKM. The CDR3 contains 14 residues. V gave up 6 bases and J gave up 4 bases; unmatched junction bases: 9. CDR3 DNA sequence: TGTGCCAGCAGGACCCCGGGACAGATGTACGAGCAGTACTTC. Protein: CASRTPGQMYEQYF.